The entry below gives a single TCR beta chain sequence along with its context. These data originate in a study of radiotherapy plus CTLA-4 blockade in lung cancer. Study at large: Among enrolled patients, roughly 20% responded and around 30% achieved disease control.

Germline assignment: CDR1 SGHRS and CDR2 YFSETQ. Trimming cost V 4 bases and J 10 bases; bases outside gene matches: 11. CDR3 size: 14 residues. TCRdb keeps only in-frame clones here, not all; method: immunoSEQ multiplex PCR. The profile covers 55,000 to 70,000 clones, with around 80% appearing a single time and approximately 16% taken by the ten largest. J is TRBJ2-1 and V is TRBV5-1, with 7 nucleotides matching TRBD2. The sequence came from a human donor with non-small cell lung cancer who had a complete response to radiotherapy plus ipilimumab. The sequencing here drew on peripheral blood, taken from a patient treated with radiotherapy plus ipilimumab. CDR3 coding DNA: TGCGCCAGCAGCCCCGGGACTACCTTCGGGGAGCAGTTCTTC. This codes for CASSPGTTFGEQFF.